This TCR beta chain was identified during a study of cytomegalovirus exposure and HLA in healthy donors. The study ran its PCR with 60 Vbeta and 13 Jbeta primers. Assay: immunoSEQ multiplex PCR; the TCRdb copy retains only in-frame clones and omits some. Among about 77,000 clones listed, around 82% were seen once. This CDR3 comprises 14 residues. Germline V gene data show CDR1 as SGDLS and CDR2 as YYNGEE. The ends lost 3 bases at V and 9 bases at J; junction bases unmatched: 9. The specimen was PBMCs. The sequence came from a middle-aged man in good health and CMV-seronegative. The J gene is TRBJ2-1, the V gene TRBV9, with 7 bases lining up with TRBD2. The CDR3, as DNA: TGTGCCAGCAGCGACGGGGGGTGGTCGGTTGAGCAGTTCTTC. Encoded protein: CASSDGGWSVEQFF.